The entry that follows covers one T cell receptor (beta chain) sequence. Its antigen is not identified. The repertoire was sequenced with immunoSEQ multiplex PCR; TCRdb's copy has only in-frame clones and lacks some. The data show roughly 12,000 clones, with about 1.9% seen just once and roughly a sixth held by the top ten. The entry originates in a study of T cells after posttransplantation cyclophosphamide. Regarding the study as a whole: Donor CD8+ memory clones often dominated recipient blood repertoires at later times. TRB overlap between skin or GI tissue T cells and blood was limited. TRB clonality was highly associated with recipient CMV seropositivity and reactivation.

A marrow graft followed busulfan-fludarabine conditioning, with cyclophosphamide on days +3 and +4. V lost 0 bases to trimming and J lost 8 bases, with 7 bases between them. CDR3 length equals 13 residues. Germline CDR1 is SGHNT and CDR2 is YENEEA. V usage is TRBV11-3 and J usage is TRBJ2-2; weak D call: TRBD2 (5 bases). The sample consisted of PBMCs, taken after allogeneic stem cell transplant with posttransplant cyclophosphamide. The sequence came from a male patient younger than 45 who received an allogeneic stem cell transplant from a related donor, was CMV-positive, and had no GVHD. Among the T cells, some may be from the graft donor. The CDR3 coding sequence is TGTGCCAGCAGCTTAGAAGGAGGTGGGGAGCTGTTTTTT. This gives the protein CASSLEGGGELFF.